This T cell receptor (beta chain) was sequenced in a study of T cells after yellow fever vaccination. The CDR3 extends over 17 amino acids. Unmatched junction bases numbered 13, after V lost 4 bases and J lost 8 bases. Per germline, CDR1 MGHDK and CDR2 SYGVNS. In TCRdb, the 5' RACE reads were re-called with MiXCR into one record per CDR3 protein. Counted here are about 550,000 distinct CDR3 sequences, roughly 19% occurring once; the ten biggest clones make up over 11%. The chain joins TRBV25-1 to TRBJ2-1; 11 bases match TRBD2. Sequencing used PBMCs, obtained 15 days after the yellow fever booster vaccination. This receptor was taken from a man aged 25 to 40 who received the YFV17D yellow fever vaccine. CDR3 loop: CASSVDHSGRALDEQFF. The CDR3 DNA sequence: TGTGCCAGCAGTGTCGACCATAGCGGGAGGGCCCTTGATGAGCAGTTCTTC.